This T cell receptor beta chain emerged from a study of identical twins. Overall study findings and caveats: The more abundant beta clonotypes in cord blood had fewer insertions, and memory repertoires did not show this. Out-of-frame alpha sequences shared by twins were enriched for low generation probability.

MiXCR, run by TCRdb on the 5' RACE reads, gives a single entry per CDR3 protein. The sample consists of approximately 630,000 distinct CDR3 sequences, roughly 7.2% of them appearing once. Germline trimming cut 5 bases from V and 8 bases from J; bases unmatched to any gene: 11. This CDR3 region has 15 residues. On this clonotype itself: Its cognate antigen is unknown.

The same specimen was also included in a second study, on yellow fever vaccine responses in identical twins. That study adds: Reportedly, the response of twins' T cells to the vaccine seemed partly convergent, partly personalized.

This sequence originates from a woman between 18 and 29 years old in good health. This chain connects TRBV12-3 or TRBV12-4 to TRBJ1-4; 7 nucleotides align to TRBD1. What was sequenced was PBMCs. The CDR3 region is CASSDRQGIEEKLFF. CDR3 DNA: TGTGCCAGCAGTGACCGACAGGGCATAGAGGAAAAACTGTTTTTT.